This entry lists 2 T cell receptor beta chains sequenced from one sample in a study of blood T cell repertoires in COVID-19. The table came from immunoSEQ multiplex PCR; TCRdb's copy has only in-frame clones and leaves some out. The sample carries tens of thousands of clones, 85% to 90% recorded once. The sequencing sample was made of peripheral blood. The receptors were sampled from a woman aged 80 or older with active or convalescent COVID-19.

This clone was picked up one time. An end of the junction differs from the germline gene, which may be a read error. The chain couples TRBV5-6 to TRBJ2-3, with 11 bases lining up with TRBD2. The CDR3 runs 16 residues. Germline assignment: CDR1 SGHDT and CDR2 YYEEEE. DNA for the CDR3: TGTGCCAGCAGATTGGGGGGACTAGCGGAGACAGATACGCAGTATTTT. It yields the protein CASRLGGLAETDTQYF.

A single count supports this clone. This chain connects TRBV4-2 to TRBJ2-3; 14 nucleotides line up with TRBD2. Germline V gene data show CDR1 as LGHNA and CDR2 as YNFKEQ. The V gene end was trimmed by 2 bases and the J gene end by 6 bases; junction bases not matched to a gene: 13. The CDR3 extends over 19 amino acids. The CDR3 is CASSQLRLAGGPGSDTQYF. In nucleotides, the CDR3 is TGTGCCAGCAGCCAACTCCGACTAGCGGGAGGGCCGGGGTCCGATACGCAGTATTTT.